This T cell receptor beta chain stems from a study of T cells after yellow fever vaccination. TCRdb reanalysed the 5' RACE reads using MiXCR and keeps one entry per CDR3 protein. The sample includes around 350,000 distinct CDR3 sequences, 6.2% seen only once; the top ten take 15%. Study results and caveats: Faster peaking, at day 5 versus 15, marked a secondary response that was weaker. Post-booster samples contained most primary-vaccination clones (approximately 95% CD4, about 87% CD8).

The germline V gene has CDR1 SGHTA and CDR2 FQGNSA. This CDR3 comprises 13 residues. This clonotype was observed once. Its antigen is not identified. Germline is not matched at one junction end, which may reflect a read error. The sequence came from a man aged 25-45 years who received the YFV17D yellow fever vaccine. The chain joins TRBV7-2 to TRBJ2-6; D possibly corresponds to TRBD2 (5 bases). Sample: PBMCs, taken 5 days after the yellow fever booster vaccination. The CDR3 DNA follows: TGCGGCGGCCGGGACTCTGGGGCCAACGTCCTGACTTTC. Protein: CGGRDSGANVLTF.